Listed here are 27 T cell receptor beta chains from one sample, sequenced in a study of cytomegalovirus exposure and HLA in healthy donors. The PCR used 60 Vbeta and 13 Jbeta primers. Sequenced by immunoSEQ multiplex PCR; TCRdb stores in-frame clones only, minus some. This table holds about 160,000 clones, approximately 82% found once. The sequenced sample consisted of PBMCs. These receptors all stem from a man aged 50 to 59 in good health and CMV-seropositive.

The chain has TRBV5-1 and TRBJ2-5; D gene unclear. CDR1 is SGHRS, CDR2 YFSETQ, per germline. Trimming shortened V by 0 bases and J by 4 bases, and 7 bases separated the two germline ends. There are 13 residues in the CDR3. The CDR3 nucleotides read TGCGCCAGCAGCTTGGAGTCCGGAGAGACCCAGTACTTC. Residues: CASSLESGETQYF.

The V call is TRBV20-1, the J call TRBJ2-1, with TRBD2 as a possible D gene (7 bases). Looked up from germline, CDR1 is DFQATT and CDR2 is SNEGSKA (reference sequence). The germline V and J ends were trimmed by 7 bases and 9 bases, with 13 bases remaining between them. The CDR3 extends over 11 amino acids. The CDR3: CSGTGGGEQFF. The DNA of the CDR3 is TGCAGTGGGACGGGGGGCGGTGAGCAGTTCTTC.

This clone has a single count. The V gene is TRBV6-5, the J gene TRBJ1-1; no firm D call. Trimming cost V 5 bases and J 1 base, with 14 bases left between them. The CDR3 sequence is 15 residues long. Germline loops: CDR1 MNHEY, CDR2 SVGAGI. CDR3: CASSRTGLPNTEAFF. The CDR3 nucleotides are TGTGCCAGCAGTCGTACTGGACTCCCGAACACTGAAGCTTTCTTT.

The rearrangement joins TRBV27 to TRBJ2-3, with TRBD1 matching over 9 bases. Per germline, CDR1 MNHEY and CDR2 SMNVEV (reference sequence). The length of the CDR3 is 16 residues. Unmatched junction bases numbered 10, after V lost 8 bases and J lost 1 base. The CDR3 loop is CASLPRDRVGTDTQYF. In DNA, the CDR3 is TGTGCCAGCCTTCCCCGGGACAGGGTGGGCACAGATACGCAGTATTTT.

This clone was observed a single time. The chain is built from TRBV7-9 and TRBJ2-1; possible D gene TRBD1, 6 bases. The V gene's germline CDR1 is SEHNR and CDR2 FQNEAQ (reference sequence). The CDR3 extends over 16 amino acids. V lost 0 bases and J 8 bases, leaving 17 bases between the germline ends. CDR3 bases: TGTGCCAGCAGCTTAGCGTTGGGAGTACAGGGCTATGAGCAGTTCTTC. It specifies CASSLALGVQGYEQFF.

This clone was observed a single time. The V call is TRBV12-2, the J call TRBJ2-5; whether TRBD2, the table's D call, matches the DNA was not checked. TRBV12-2 is noted as a pseudogene. The CDR3 consists of 19 residues. The CDR3 reads CASRLGGLAGEGEQETQYF. The CDR3 region has the DNA TGTGCAAGTCGCTTAGGTGGACTAGCGGGAGAGGGGGAGCAAGAGACCCAGTACTTC.

The CDR3 bases are TGTGCCAGCAAGTTCCTAACGGGAGACGGCTACACCTTC. Translation: CASKFLTGDGYTF. The J gene is TRBJ1-2, the V gene TRBV6-5, with unresolved D. Germline loops: CDR1 MNHEY, CDR2 SVGAGI. The V gene lost 7 bases and the J gene lost 8 bases, with 17 bases spanning the gap. This CDR3 is 13 amino acids long.

The chain has TRBV11-2 and TRBJ2-7, with 12 positions matching TRBD2. The V segment lost 4 bases and the J segment 2 bases; nucleotides outside the gene matches: 6. The CDR3 is made up of 16 amino acids. From germline, CDR1 is SGHAT and CDR2 FQNNGV. The CDR3 region has the DNA TGTGCCAGCAGCTCCAAACTAGCGGGAGGTGCCTACGAGCAGTACGTC. This codes for CASSSKLAGGAYEQYV.

This sequence joins TRBV7-2 and TRBJ1-5, with D tentatively TRBD1 (5 bases). The CDR3 contains 16 residues. Germline CDR1 and CDR2: SGHTA and FQGNSA. V was clipped by 0 bases and J by 6 bases, with 15 bases between them. The CDR3 protein is CASSLAPRLGGQPQHF. The CDR3 nucleotides are TGTGCCAGCAGCTTAGCGCCCCGCCTGGGGGGTCAGCCCCAGCATTTT.

This chain joins TRBV30 and TRBJ1-1, with TRBD1 matching 7 bases. Germline CDR1 GTSNPN, CDR2 SVGIG (reference sequence). Germline trimming cut 2 bases from V and 5 bases from J; bases unmatched to any gene: 11. The length of the CDR3 is 15 residues. The CDR3 reads CAWSPWDRQGTEAFF. The CDR3 DNA sequence: TGTGCCTGGAGTCCCTGGGACAGACAAGGGACTGAAGCTTTCTTT.

This sequence joins TRBV19 and TRBJ2-2; D is unresolved. Trimming shortened V by 7 bases and J by 0 bases, and 12 bases separated the two germline ends. There are 15 residues in the CDR3. CDR1 and CDR2 from the germline V gene are LNHDA and SQIVND (reference sequence). Here the CDR3 reads CASTRLAANTGELFF. In nucleotides, the CDR3 is TGTGCCAGTACGAGGTTGGCAGCGAACACCGGGGAGCTGTTTTTT.

This clone was detected only once. V usage is TRBV11-3 and J usage is TRBJ2-2; 9 bases are a match to TRBD2. Germline assignment: CDR1 SGHNT and CDR2 YENEEA. The length of the CDR3 is 13 residues. J was trimmed by 8 bases and V by 2 bases; bases with no gene match: 0. The CDR3 region has the DNA TGTGCCAGCAGCTTACTAGCGGGAGGGGAGCTGTTTTTT. Residues: CASSLLAGGELFF.

The chain uses TRBV7-8 and TRBJ1-3; D is undetermined. The V end lost 5 bases, the J end lost 0 bases, and 11 bases lay between the germline ends. CDR1 and CDR2 from the germline V gene are SGHVS and FQNEAQ. The CDR3 spans 15 residues. The CDR3 protein is CASSSRDRSGNTIYF. CDR3 bases: TGTGCCAGCAGCAGCCGAGATCGCTCTGGAAACACCATATATTTT.

The V gene is TRBV28, the J gene TRBJ1-2; 7 bases fit TRBD1. CDR1 is MDHEN, CDR2 SYDVKM, per germline. V dropped 2 bases and J dropped 4; count of bases not matched to a gene: 1. The CDR3 has 13 amino acids. The CDR3 nucleotides read TGTGCCAGCAGTTTAGACAGGGCCTATGGCTACACCTTC. Protein product: CASSLDRAYGYTF.

There are a few counts of this clone. V usage is TRBV6-6 and J usage is TRBJ1-2; D not certain. Trimming cost V 3 bases and J 3 bases, with 11 bases left between them. The CDR3 extends over 14 amino acids. Germline lookup yields CDR1 MNHNY and CDR2 SVGAGI (reference sequence). The DNA for the CDR3 is TGTGCCAGCAGTTATACCGCACGGGACTATGGCTACACCTTC. It encodes CASSYTARDYGYTF.

V gene TRBV10-2 combines with J gene TRBJ1-2; D not resolved. The CDR3 runs 17 residues. Trimming removed 3 bases at V and 0 bases at J, with 17 bases between. CDR1 and CDR2 (germline): WSHSY, SAAADI. The CDR3 is CASSDKLGSGSNYGYTF. In DNA, the CDR3 is TGCGCCAGCAGTGACAAGCTGGGGAGCGGATCTAACTATGGCTACACCTTC.

This chain uses TRBV9 with TRBJ1-4; 7 bases map to TRBD1. V was clipped by 3 bases and J by 0 bases; unmatched bases: 5. The CDR3 sequence is 16 residues long. Germline-derived CDR1 and CDR2 are SGDLS and YYNGEE. CDR3 sequence (DNA): TGTGCCAGCAGCGCCGGGGACAGTCCAACTAATGAAAAACTGTTTTTT. Translated: CASSAGDSPTNEKLFF.

As to this clone: The same CDR3 also results from other DNA sequences found in this sample. The gene calls are TRBV6-5 and TRBJ2-6; D is ambiguous. The CDR3 has 15 amino acids. Between the trimmed V and J ends, which lost 6 bases and 0 bases, there was a span of 9 bases. Germline CDR1 MNHEY, CDR2 SVGAGI. The CDR3 region is CASSSGSSGANVLTF. The CDR3 DNA sequence: TGTGCCAGCAGCTCAGGAAGCTCTGGGGCCAACGTCCTGACTTTC.

V usage is TRBV16 and J usage is TRBJ1-5; D is ambiguous. V was pared by 1 base and J by 7 bases, with 14 bases between. Germline CDR1 and CDR2: KGHSY and FQNENV. CDR3 length: 15 residues. The CDR3 spells CASSQFAPGGQPQHF. The CDR3 DNA reads as TGTGCCAGCAGCCAATTCGCCCCGGGTGGCCAGCCCCAGCATTTT.

This clone was detected a few times. This chain joins TRBV18 and TRBJ2-1; possibly TRBD2 for D (6 bases). Per germline, CDR1 KGHSH and CDR2 LQKENI. V gave up 3 bases and J gave up 8 bases, with 23 bases separating them. This CDR3 is built from 17 residues. The CDR3 here is CASSPLVGLSGRDEQFF. CDR3 DNA sequence: TGTGCCAGCTCACCTCTAGTAGGGCTAAGCGGGCGAGATGAGCAGTTCTTC.

The V and J genes are TRBV7-6 and TRBJ2-5; 11 positions agree with TRBD2. CDR3 length: 15 amino acids. The junction had 5 bases not matched to a gene; V was cut back by 5 bases and J by 3 bases. CDR1 SGHVS and CDR2 FNYEAQ come from the germline V gene. The CDR3 loop reads CASSLLAGGKETQYF. The CDR3 DNA is TGTGCCAGCAGCCTTCTAGCGGGGGGTAAAGAGACCCAGTACTTC.

The rearrangement uses TRBV14 and TRBJ2-3, with a weak D call TRBD1 (6 bases). The CDR3 loop spans 14 amino acids. The V end lost 2 bases, the J end lost 6 bases, and 12 bases lay between the germline ends. Germline V gene sequence: CDR1 SGHDN, CDR2 FVKESK. CDR3 nucleotides: TGTGCCAGCAGCCAATTAGGGGGACGGGATACGCAGTATTTT. Protein: CASSQLGGRDTQYF.

The chain is built from TRBV4-1 and TRBJ2-1; unclear D gene. V was pared by 0 bases and J by 6 bases, with 12 bases between. Germline CDR1 and CDR2: MGHRA and YSYEKL. The CDR3 extends over 15 amino acids. CDR3 sequence reads: CASSQDLLVGNEQFF. The CDR3 DNA reads TGCGCCAGCAGCCAAGATCTGCTAGTAGGCAATGAGCAGTTCTTC.

J is TRBJ2-7 and V is TRBV7-9; 9 positions match TRBD2. V lost 4 bases, J lost 0 bases, and 4 bases stayed unmatched. The CDR3 length is 15 residues. Germline CDR1 is SEHNR and CDR2 is FQNEAQ (reference sequence). The CDR3 DNA sequence: TGTGCCAGCAGCTACCTAGCGGGGAGCTCCTACGAGCAGTACTTC. This sequence encodes CASSYLAGSSYEQYF.

The chain carries TRBV30 and TRBJ1-1, with 9 nucleotides matching TRBD1. Germline lookup yields CDR1 GTSNPN and CDR2 SVGIG (reference sequence). Trimming took 4 bases from V and 5 from J; bases not matched to a gene: 5. The CDR3 covers 13 residues. CDR3 nucleotides: TGTGCCTGGAAACGGGACAGGGTGACTGAAGCTTTCTTT. Translation gives CAWKRDRVTEAFF.

The chain combines TRBV6-5 with TRBJ2-6, with D hard to call. Looked up from germline, CDR1 is MNHEY and CDR2 is SVGAGI. The CDR3 is made up of 14 amino acids. Trimming cost V 10 bases and J 2 bases, with 12 bases left between them. CDR3 sequence (DNA): TGTGCCACCAAAGATCGGGCTGGGGCCAACGTCCTGACTTTC. It yields the protein CATKDRAGANVLTF.

The chain carries TRBV11-2 and TRBJ2-3, with 10 bases lining up with TRBD2. The CDR3 contains 17 residues. V trimming: 1 base; J trimming: 4 bases; junction bases outside the gene matches: 8. CDR1 and CDR2 from the germline V gene are SGHAT and FQNNGV. CDR3 sequence reads: CASSLGEGLAGADTQYF. CDR3 nucleotides: TGTGCCAGCAGCTTAGGGGAGGGGCTAGCGGGAGCAGATACGCAGTATTTT.